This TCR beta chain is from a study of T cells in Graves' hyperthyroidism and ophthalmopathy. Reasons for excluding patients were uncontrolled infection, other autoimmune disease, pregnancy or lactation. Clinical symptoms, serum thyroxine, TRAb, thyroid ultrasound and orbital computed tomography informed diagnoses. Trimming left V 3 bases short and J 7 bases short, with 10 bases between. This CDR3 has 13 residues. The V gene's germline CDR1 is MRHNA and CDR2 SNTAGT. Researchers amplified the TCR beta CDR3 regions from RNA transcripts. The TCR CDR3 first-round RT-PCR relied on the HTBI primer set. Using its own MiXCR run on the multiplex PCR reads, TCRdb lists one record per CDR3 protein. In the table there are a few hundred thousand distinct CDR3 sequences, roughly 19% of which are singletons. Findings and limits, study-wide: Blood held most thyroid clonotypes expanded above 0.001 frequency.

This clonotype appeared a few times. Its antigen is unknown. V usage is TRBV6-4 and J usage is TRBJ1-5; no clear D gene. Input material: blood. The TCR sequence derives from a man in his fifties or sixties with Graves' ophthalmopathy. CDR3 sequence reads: CASSEGPGQPQHF. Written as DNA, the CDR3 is TGTGCCAGCAGTGAGGGCCCTGGACAGCCCCAGCATTTT.